This TCR beta chain came from a study of blood T cell repertoires in COVID-19. At the level of the study: The cDNA or gDNA used as material had been derived from T cells, B-cell-depleted T cells, or PBMCs.

Germline V gives CDR1 KGHSH, CDR2 LQKENI. Trimming pared 2 bases from V and 1 base from J, leaving 18 bases between. The CDR3 sequence is 18 residues long. The authors' processing: Counts of nucleated cells, estimated from reference gene primer amplification, were obtained. Assay: immunoSEQ multiplex PCR; the TCRdb copy retains only in-frame clones and omits some. V and J calls and clone size follow that table, whereas D and trimming were derived from the DNA. The sample consists of a few hundred thousand clones, around 89% of them appearing once. Shortly before study entry, within 2 weeks, exposed participants had met a COVID-19 case.

The chain joins TRBV18 to TRBJ2-1; tentative D call: TRBD2 (6 bases). The material sequenced was PBMCs or T cells enriched from blood (not recorded which). This receptor was obtained from a man aged 30 to 45 who had been exposed to COVID-19. The CDR3 DNA reads TGTGCCAGCTCACCATTTAGCCGGGGGATCGAATCCTACAATGAGCAGTTCTTC. It is translated as CASSPFSRGIESYNEQFF.